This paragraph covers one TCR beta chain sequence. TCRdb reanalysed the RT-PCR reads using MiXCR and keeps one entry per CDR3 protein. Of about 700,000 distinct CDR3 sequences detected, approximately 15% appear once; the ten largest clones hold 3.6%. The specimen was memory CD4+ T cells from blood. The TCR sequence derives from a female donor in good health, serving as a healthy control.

This CDR3 is CASSPGQGTMARGYTF. The CDR3, as DNA: TGCGCCAGCAGCCCTGGGCAGGGGACGATGGCTAGGGGCTACACCTTC. The V gene is TRBV5-1, the J gene TRBJ1-2, with TRBD1 as a possible D gene (6 bases). The V and J ends lost 4 bases and 8 bases respectively, with 24 bases between them. Germline V gene data show CDR1 as SGHRS and CDR2 as YFSETQ. The CDR3 covers 16 residues.